This T cell receptor beta chain was recovered during a study of blood T cell repertoires in COVID-19. Overall study context: Both acute and convalescent COVID-19 samples were obtained from the United States, Italy and Spain. T cells, B-cell-depleted T cells, or PBMCs supplied cDNA or gDNA.

The CDR3 runs to 17 residues. Germline lookup yields CDR1 SGHRS and CDR2 YFSETQ. V was cut by 1 base and J by 0 bases, with 13 bases left in between. Original analysis: The assay estimated nucleated cells by amplifying reference gene primers. Libraries were prepared by immunoSEQ multiplex PCR; TCRdb keeps only in-frame clonotypes and omits some of them. The DNA gave D and trimming, while V, J and clone size come from that table. The sample carries approximately 150,000 clones, around 82% recorded once. Participant reports of clinical history set cohort assignment. This sequence was found in a man in his forties or fifties in a cohort exposed to, infected with or recovered from COVID-19 (not recorded which). The rearrangement uses TRBV5-1 and TRBJ2-2, with D perhaps matching TRBD2 (5 bases). Sample: PBMCs or T cells enriched from blood (not recorded which). The CDR3 region is CASSLSVGIANTGELFF. The CDR3 region has the DNA TGCGCCAGCAGCTTGAGCGTCGGGATTGCGAACACCGGGGAGCTGTTTTTT. Full variable domain (rest looked up from reference TRBV5-1 and TRBJ2-2): KAGVTQTPRYLIKTRGQQVTLSCSPISGHRSVSWYQQTPGQGLQFLFEYFSETQRNKGNFPGRFSGRQFSNSRSEMNVSTLELGDSALYLCASSLSVGIANTGELFFGEGSRLTVL.